This T cell receptor beta chain was retrieved from a study of shared clonotypes between healthy human individuals. Genomic DNA per cell subset filled all wells of several immunoSEQ plates. Original handling: ImmunoSEQ sequences covered only the junction and lacked quality scores; filtering therefore differed. Using immunoSEQ multiplex PCR, the repertoire was profiled, and TCRdb retains in-frame clones only, with some absent. V and J calls and clone size are given by that table; D and trimming were obtained from the DNA. The table shows a few hundred thousand clones, with around 80% occurring only once. With regard to this clone: Relative to the germline gene, one junction end is altered; a read error may explain this.

Germline V gene data show CDR1 as MGHRA and CDR2 as YSYEKL. The CDR3 contains 13 residues. The sequence was obtained from a woman aged 40 to 55 in good health. Some clones in this sample may be carry-over from other donors' samples. Sequenced: PBMCs. The rearrangement links TRBV4-1 to TRBJ1-5; no reliable D call. The CDR3 loop reads CASSTSTNQPQHF. Here the CDR3 DNA reads TGTGCCAGCAGCACGAGCACTAATCAGCCCCAGCATTTT.